Detailed here is one T cell receptor (beta chain). The sample comes from a study of blood T cell repertoires in COVID-19. Study background: Donors in the United States, Italy and Spain gave samples during acute or convalescent COVID-19. PBMCs, B-cell-depleted T cells, or T cells provided the cDNA or gDNA that made up the material.

Repertoires were generated with immunoSEQ multiplex PCR, while TCRdb's copy carries only in-frame clones and drops some. Counted here are some 490,000 clones, approximately 90% occurring once; the ten biggest clones make up 6.5% to 8.5%. Recruits, aged roughly 18 to 95 years, lived in about two dozen US areas. Clinical histories supplied by participants themselves formed the basis of cohort assignment. The CDR3 length is 14 residues. V lost 4 bases to trimming and J lost 0 bases, with 10 bases between them. From germline, CDR1 is SGHNT and CDR2 YYREEE (reference sequence). The sequence was obtained from a woman aged 55 to 70 who had recovered from COVID-19. The sequenced sample was PBMCs or T cells enriched from blood (not recorded which). V and J are TRBV5-4 and TRBJ1-1, with unresolved D. The CDR3 DNA reads TGTGCCAGCAGCGTTGACACCCTGAACACTGAAGCTTTCTTT. Amino acids: CASSVDTLNTEAFF. Variable domain in full (rest from reference TRBV5-4 and TRBJ1-1): ETGVTQSPTHLIKTRGQQVTLRCSSQSGHNTVSWYQQALGQGPQFIFQYYREEENGRGNFPPRFSGLQFPNYSSELNVNALELDDSALYLCASSVDTLNTEAFFGQGTRLTVV.